These 19 T cell receptor beta chains came from one sample sequenced in a study of early T cells in non-severe SARS-CoV-2 infection. Using its own MiXCR run on the 5' RACE reads, TCRdb lists one record per CDR3 protein. The repertoire holds tens of thousands of distinct CDR3 sequences, with 12% as singletons. The sequencing sample was made of whole blood. The receptors were sampled from an adult who was a healthcare worker with PCR-confirmed SARS-CoV-2 infection or an uninfected control (not recorded which).

J is TRBJ2-1 and V is TRBV7-6; D is unresolved. The CDR3 extends over 13 amino acids. The V end lost 3 bases, the J end lost 9 bases, and 12 bases lay between the germline ends. CDR1 is SGHVS and CDR2 is FNYEAQ in the germline V gene. CDR3: CASSFDAIGEQFF. Here the CDR3 DNA reads TGTGCCAGCAGCTTTGACGCGATAGGTGAGCAGTTCTTC.

This clonotype was seen repeatedly, ten times or more. This chain joins TRBV21-1 and TRBJ2-2; the D call of TRBD2 is as the table states it, not checked on the DNA. TRBV21-1 is recorded as a pseudogene. This CDR3 has 15 amino acids. The CDR3 loop reads CALSGGRSNTGELFF. For the CDR3, the DNA is TGTGCCCTGAGTGGCGGGAGGTCGAACACCGGGGAGCTGTTTTTT.

This clonotype was detected many times. The chain has TRBV20-1 and TRBJ2-1; possible D gene TRBD2, 6 bases. The germline V and J ends were trimmed by 6 bases and 8 bases, with 26 bases remaining between them. The germline V gene encodes CDR1 DFQATT and CDR2 SNEGSKA (reference sequence). The CDR3 has 16 residues. Written as DNA, the CDR3 is TGCAGTGCCGAGGTACGTCGGCCGGGAGTGGCCGATGAGCAGTTCTTC. Amino acid sequence: CSAEVRRPGVADEQFF.

Worth noting for this clonotype: One end of the junction is discordant with germline, which a read error may explain. V gene TRBV11-2 combines with J gene TRBJ2-1, with TRBD2 matching over 7 bases. The germline V gene has CDR1 SGHAT and CDR2 FQNNGV. The length of the CDR3 is 12 residues. As DNA, the CDR3 is TGTGCCAGCAGCCTCTCCGGACTAGGCCCGCTCTTC. Its protein product is CASSLSGLGPLF.

This clonotype occurred a few times. This chain's CDR3 is CSAIGATGQNTEAFF. Written as DNA, the CDR3 is TGCAGCGCGATTGGGGCGACAGGGCAGAACACTGAAGCTTTCTTT. The rearrangement joins TRBV29-1 to TRBJ1-1; TRBD1 agrees at 7 bases. CDR1 is SQVTM, CDR2 ANQGSEA, per germline. There are 15 residues in the CDR3. Unmatched junction bases numbered 12, after V lost 7 bases and J lost 1 base.

There are a few counts of this clonotype. V and J are TRBV29-1 and TRBJ1-4; D may be TRBD1 (5 bases). Germline values: CDR1 SQVTM, CDR2 ANQGSEA. Trimming cost V 7 bases and J 3 bases, with 12 bases left between them. The CDR3 spans 13 residues. Here the CDR3 DNA reads TGCAGCGCTCTGGGGGATCCTAATGAAAAACTGTTTTTT. This translates into CSALGDPNEKLFF.

V gene TRBV6-5 combines with J gene TRBJ1-3; 9 bases align to TRBD1. This CDR3 is 18 amino acids long. CDR1 MNHEY and CDR2 SVGAGI come from the germline V gene. The trim removed 2 bases at V and 4 bases at J, leaving 12 bases unmatched. This CDR3 reads CASSYSENRGRRGNTIYF. CDR3 bases: TGTGCCAGCAGTTACAGCGAAAACAGGGGGCGTAGGGGAAACACCATATATTTT.

In its sample, this clonotype was seen a few times. The J gene is TRBJ1-1, the V gene TRBV5-1, with a weak D call TRBD1 (5 bases). The CDR3 spans 14 residues. Germline-derived CDR1 and CDR2 are SGHRS and YFSETQ. Trimming cost V 4 bases and J 2 bases, with 12 bases left between them. CDR3 sequence: CASSEGVDNTEAFF. CDR3 sequence (DNA): TGCGCCAGCAGCGAAGGGGTGGATAACACTGAAGCTTTCTTT.

V usage is TRBV20-1 and J usage is TRBJ2-1, with a weak D call TRBD2 (6 bases). The length of the CDR3 is 13 residues. From germline, CDR1 is DFQATT and CDR2 SNEGSKA (reference sequence). With 2 bases removed from V and 6 bases from J, the gap between germline ends came to 11 bases. The CDR3 reads CSARPWTTNEQFF. DNA of the CDR3: TGCAGTGCTAGACCCTGGACTACCAATGAGCAGTTCTTC.

This chain links TRBV10-3 with TRBJ1-5; possible D gene TRBD1, 5 bases. This CDR3 is 14 amino acids long. The germline CDR1 and CDR2 sequences are ENHRY and SYGVKD. V was shortened by 3 bases and J by 7 bases, with 13 bases between the two germline ends. CDR3 bases: TGTGCCATCAGTGATTTTCAGGGAGGCCAGCCCCAGCATTTT. Translating it yields CAISDFQGGQPQHF.

This clonotype was detected a few times. The chain has TRBV28 and TRBJ2-2; 12 positions match TRBD2. V was clipped by 6 bases and J by 3 bases; unmatched bases: 8. The length of the CDR3 is 17 residues. Germline V gives CDR1 MDHEN, CDR2 SYDVKM. The CDR3 DNA reads TGTGCCAGCAGCCAACCGGGACTAGCGGGCCACACCGGGGAGCTGTTTTTT. It translates to CASSQPGLAGHTGELFF.

The V gene is TRBV6-5, the J gene TRBJ2-1; TRBD2 matches 11 bases. There are 16 residues in the CDR3. The V and J ends lost 5 bases and 3 bases, in that order; junction bases with no gene match: 6. Per the germline V gene, CDR1 is MNHEY and CDR2 is SVGAGI. CDR3 coding DNA: TGTGCCAGCAGTCAACTAGCGGGGGAAAACTACAATGAGCAGTTCTTC. This sequence encodes CASSQLAGENYNEQFF.

This clonotype was seen ten or more times. The rearrangement links TRBV28 to TRBJ2-5; 7 positions match TRBD2. Germline lookup yields CDR1 MDHEN and CDR2 SYDVKM. The CDR3 extends over 15 amino acids. V shed 6 bases, J shed 5 bases, and the junction held 12 bases outside the gene matches. CDR3 loop: CASSPGTIAMETQYF. The CDR3 region has the DNA TGTGCCAGCAGCCCCGGGACTATCGCGATGGAGACCCAGTACTTC.

This clonotype occurred a few times. The V and J genes are TRBV5-4 and TRBJ2-3; no reliable D call. V lost 4 bases to trimming and J lost 1 base, with 10 bases between them. The CDR3 has 14 residues. Germline V gene sequence: CDR1 SGHNT, CDR2 YYREEE (reference sequence). The CDR3 DNA reads as TGTGCCAGCAGCCAGACTGTGGGCACAGATACGCAGTATTTT. Translating gives CASSQTVGTDTQYF. Full variable domain (rest looked up from reference TRBV5-4 and TRBJ2-3): ETGVTQSPTHLIKTRGQQVTLRCSSQSGHNTVSWYQQALGQGPQFIFQYYREEENGRGNFPPRFSGLQFPNYSSELNVNALELDDSALYLCASSQTVGTDTQYFGPGTRLTVL.

This clonotype has ten or more counts. The J gene is TRBJ2-2, the V gene TRBV2; D is undetermined. Looked up from germline, CDR1 is SNHLY and CDR2 is FYNNEI. The CDR3 sequence is 12 residues long. The V end was cut by 3 bases, the J end by 5 bases, with 4 bases between. CDR3 amino acids: CASSEGTGELFF. The CDR3 DNA follows: TGTGCCAGCAGTGAGGGTACCGGGGAGCTGTTTTTT.

This clonotype was observed a few times. The rearrangement links TRBV5-1 to TRBJ2-3; 12 bases agree with TRBD2. V lost 5 bases, J lost 5 bases, and 6 bases stayed unmatched. Germline lookup yields CDR1 SGHRS and CDR2 YFSETQ. The CDR3 is made up of 15 amino acids. Here the CDR3 reads CASRAGLAGLDTQYF. The CDR3 coding sequence is TGCGCCAGCAGGGCAGGACTAGCGGGATTAGATACGCAGTATTTT.

This clonotype has at least ten counts. The V gene is TRBV20-1, the J gene TRBJ2-3; D is unclear. Trimming stripped 6 bases from V and 4 bases from J, with 14 bases between. The CDR3 consists of 13 residues. CDR1 and CDR2 (germline): DFQATT, SNEGSKA (reference sequence). Written as DNA, the CDR3 is TGCAGTGCCACCGCGAACAACGCAGATACGCAGTATTTT. Amino acids: CSATANNADTQYF.

At least ten counts were recorded for this clonotype. This chain joins TRBV11-2 and TRBJ2-6, with D possibly matching TRBD1 (6 bases). CDR1 and CDR2 (germline): SGHAT, FQNNGV. V lost 4 bases to trimming and J lost 2 bases, with 21 bases between them. The CDR3 is 19 residues long. The CDR3 DNA reads as TGTGCCAGCAGCTGGGCGTCCTCGCCAGGGGTGGCTGGGGCCAACGTCCTGACTTTC. The encoded protein is CASSWASSPGVAGANVLTF.

This clonotype showed up many times. The chain has TRBV6-6 and TRBJ1-1; D is perhaps TRBD1 (5 bases). Germline lookup yields CDR1 MNHNY and CDR2 SVGAGI (reference sequence). The CDR3 extends over 14 amino acids. Between the trimmed V and J ends, which lost 10 bases and 2 bases, there was a span of 17 bases. CDR3 sequence: CATGTSPGNTEAFF. CDR3 nucleotide sequence: TGTGCCACCGGGACCAGCCCCGGAAACACTGAAGCTTTCTTT.